The sequence of this TCR beta chain was determined in a study of blood T cells in healthy people across ages. The donors, all healthy, were Caucasians living in Russia, aged about 6 to 95. PCR was performed a second time for about 6 to 11 cycles using a sample-barcoded 5' primer and a J-beta primer mix. TCRdb recomputed calls from the 5' RACE reads with MiXCR, one row per CDR3 protein. In the table there are 1.5 million to 2 million distinct CDR3 sequences, 28% of which are singletons. This clonotype was seen at least ten times. Sequencing was performed on blood. This clonotype was sampled from a woman younger than 45 in good health.

The CDR3 nucleotides read TGTGCCAGCAGCCCCGCCCGTCAACCTCTAGATACGCAGTATTTT. The encoded protein is CASSPARQPLDTQYF. The chain couples TRBV12-3 or TRBV12-4 to TRBJ2-3; D not resolved. V gave up 6 bases and J gave up 5 bases, with 18 bases separating them. The CDR3 is 15 amino acids.